These T cell receptor beta chains were read from a single sample in a study of shared clonotypes between healthy human individuals. Generated by immunoSEQ multiplex PCR, the TCRdb table keeps only in-frame clones and is missing some. The table lists under 2.5 million clones, around 90% of them singletons. Material for sequencing was naive CD4+ T cells from PBMCs. The receptors come from a man between 18 and 29 years old in good health. Some clones in this sample may be carry-over from other donors' samples. Both conserved end residues are part of each CDR3. A D gene is named only where the DNA matches it firmly. Size is stated for part of the rows, as once, few or many counts, or as a class when the clone is expanded.

j_call v_call d_call clone_size cdr3_aa cdr3_nt
TRBJ1-2 TRBV7-2 . . CASSFRDLYGYTF TGTGCCAGCAGCTTTAGGGACCTCTATGGCTACACCTTC
TRBJ2-3 TRBV4-2 . . CASSLLGTVSTDTQYF TGTGCCAGCAGCCTCCTAGGCACGGTAAGCACAGATACGCAGTATTTT
TRBJ2-5 TRBV5-6 . . CASSLRPLETQYF TGTGCCAGCAGCTTGCGCCCCCTCGAGACCCAGTACTTC
TRBJ1-1 TRBV6-1 TRBD1 . CASSQLQGRGTEAFF TGTGCCAGCAGCCAGTTACAGGGGAGAGGGACTGAAGCTTTCTTT
TRBJ2-5 TRBV7-8 TRBD1 . CASSSEMTGFRETQYF TGTGCCAGCAGCTCAGAAATGACAGGGTTTAGAGAGACCCAGTACTTC
TRBJ2-1 TRBV5-1 . . CASSYRVGDGEQFF TGCGCCAGCAGCTACAGGGTGGGGGATGGTGAGCAGTTCTTC
TRBJ2-5 TRBV18 . . CASSPLQGGGSETQYF TGTGCCAGCTCACCCCTACAGGGTGGGGGGTCGGAGACCCAGTACTTC
TRBJ1-2 TRBV5-1 . . CASSLVGISGYTF TGCGCCAGCAGCTTGGTGGGTATCTCTGGCTACACCTTC
TRBJ1-5 TRBV5-1 . . CASTERGRGNQPQHF TGCGCCAGCACCGAACGGGGGAGGGGGAATCAGCCCCAGCATTTT
TRBJ2-7 TRBV30 TRBD2 . CACPRASGTYEQYF TGTGCCTGCCCGAGGGCCAGCGGGACTTACGAGCAGTACTTC
TRBJ1-4 TRBV7-9 . . CASSFGGYEKLFF TGTGCCAGCAGCTTCGGGGGGTATGAAAAACTGTTTTTT
TRBJ2-1 TRBV5-1 . . CASNPTPDSYYGYNEQFF TGCGCCAGCAACCCTACACCAGACAGCTACTACGGCTACAATGAGCAGTTCTTC
TRBJ1-6 TRBV6-5 . . CASSYSFGGGGSPLHF TGTGCCAGCAGTTACTCGTTCGGCGGGGGCGGTTCACCCCTCCACTTT
TRBJ1-5 TRBV4-1 . . CASSPRQRNQPQHF TGCGCCAGCAGCCCCCGACAGCGCAATCAGCCCCAGCATTTT
TRBJ2-3 TRBV6-5 . . CASSPGDTQYF TGTGCCAGCAGCCCGGGGGATACGCAGTATTTT
TRBJ2-1 TRBV9 . once CASSVSPPSPEQFF TGTGCCAGCAGCGTGAGCCCCCCGAGTCCTGAGCAGTTCTTC
TRBJ2-4 TRBV5-6 . . CASSAMNRENIQYF TGTGCCAGCAGCGCGATGAACAGAGAAAACATTCAGTACTTC
TRBJ2-2 TRBV14 TRBD2 . CASSQVTSGRHTGELFF TGTGCCAGCAGCCAAGTAACTAGCGGGAGGCACACCGGGGAGCTGTTTTTT
TRBJ2-5 TRBV5-1 TRBD1 . CASSPGQGRGRETQYF TGCGCCAGCAGCCCCGGACAGGGACGAGGACGAGAGACCCAGTACTTC
TRBJ1-3 TRBV28 TRBD1 . CASRSPGTGGNTIYF TGTGCCAGCAGGAGCCCCGGGACAGGAGGAAACACCATATATTTT
TRBJ2-7 TRBV6-5 . . CASSQGSVGRQYF TGTGCCAGCAGTCAAGGTAGCGTGGGCCGGCAGTACTTC
TRBJ1-2 TRBV5-1 . once CASSLLFRESNYGYTF TGCGCCAGCAGCTTGTTATTCCGGGAGTCTAACTATGGCTACACCTTC
TRBJ1-6 TRBV7-2 . . CASSTQTPDNSPLHF TGTGCCAGCAGCACCCAGACCCCGGATAATTCACCCCTCCACTTT
TRBJ1-2 TRBV27 . once CASSSPDSLYGYTF TGTGCCAGCAGTTCCCCCGACAGTCTCTATGGCTACACCTTC
TRBJ2-4 TRBV5-6 TRBD1 . CASTKRDSKNIQYF TGTGCCAGCACCAAACGGGACAGCAAAAACATTCAGTACTTC
TRBJ2-2 TRBV6-4 . . CASSREGDGTGELFF TGTGCCAGCAGTCGTGAGGGGGATGGCACCGGGGAGCTGTTTTTT
TRBJ2-2 TRBV2 . . CASSALRVHTGELFF TGTGCCAGCAGTGCCCTACGTGTCCACACCGGGGAGCTGTTTTTT
TRBJ2-2 TRBV12-5 TRBD1 . CASGLVPTGGTGDSNTGELFF TGTGCTAGTGGTTTGGTCCCCACCGGCGGGACAGGAGATTCGAACACCGGGGAGCTGTTTTTT
TRBJ2-1 TRBV7-9 . . CASSFGDTSYNEQFF TGTGCCAGCAGCTTTGGGGATACCTCCTACAATGAGCAGTTCTTC
TRBJ2-7 TRBV5-5 TRBD1 once CASSFTGGRSSYEQYF TGTGCCAGCAGCTTCACAGGGGGTCGTTCATCCTACGAGCAGTACTTC
TRBJ2-2 TRBV5-1 TRBD1 . CASSLEPGQGTAGELFF TGCGCCAGCAGCTTGGAACCGGGACAGGGCACGGCCGGGGAGCTGTTTTTT
TRBJ1-2 TRBV7-9 . few CALTVYGYTF TGTGCCCTTACGGTGTATGGCTACACCTTC
TRBJ1-2 TRBV14 . . CASSQITANYGYTF TGTGCCAGCAGCCAAATTACAGCAAACTATGGCTACACCTTC
TRBJ2-2 TRBV4-1 TRBD1 . CASSRETGTGGTGELFF TGCGCCAGCAGCCGCGAGACCGGGACAGGGGGCACCGGGGAGCTGTTTTTT
TRBJ1-3 TRBV5-1 . . CASSLDPGAGNTIYF TGCGCCAGCAGCTTGGATCCCGGAGCGGGAAACACCATATATTTT
TRBJ1-1 TRBV5-4 . . CASSPRRETEAFF TGTGCCAGCAGCCCTCGGAGGGAGACTGAAGCTTTCTTT
TRBJ2-5 TRBV2 . . CASRTANLHGGQETQYF TGTGCCAGCAGGACCGCAAATTTACACGGTGGCCAAGAGACCCAGTACTTC